The T cell receptor beta chain described here comes from a study of beta chain features in type 1 diabetes. Overall study: Similarity in age, gender and cell yields was seen between patients and healthy donors. All of the samples together had some 99 million sorted cells examined.

The ends were cut back, 6 bases at V and 0 bases at J, with 11 bases in the middle. CDR3 size: 14 residues. CDR1 and CDR2 from the germline V gene are MNHEY and SVGAGI. Study observations and caveats: Patients and controls would share equally any PCR tilt toward shorter templates. For Type 1 diabetes patients, all four CD4+ subsets carried TCRB CDR3s that were moderately but significantly shorter.

This clone was detected only a few times. Its antigen is not identified. Expressed TCRB transcripts were sequenced after all isolated RNA was converted to cDNA. Generated by immunoSEQ multiplex PCR, the TCRdb table keeps only in-frame clones and is missing some. The data contain 300,000 to 400,000 clones, 13% of them singletons. The TCR sequence derives from a woman younger than 30 with type 1 diabetes. The chain is built from TRBV6-5 and TRBJ1-2, with no clear D. Sequenced sample: naive CD4+ T cells from blood. CDR3 sequence (DNA): TGTGCCAGCAGACCGTTGGGAGCTAACTATGGCTACACCTTC. Translation gives CASRPLGANYGYTF.